The 23 T cell receptor beta chains below were found in one sample sequenced in a study of tumor-infiltrating lymphocytes in oesophageal squamous cell carcinoma (dated by TCRdb to the mid-2010s). The library was made by PCR. TCRdb records Illumina HiSeq 2000 as the sequencer. Using fastp trimming at Q25 and MiXCR clonotype assembly, TCRdb reanalyzed the public sequencing data and kept in-frame beta chains. Each CDR3 protein gets just one entry, which takes the most common genes and DNA from the rows behind it. Across this sample there are around 20,000 distinct CDR3 sequences, with about 43% seen only once. The ten most abundant clones make up 13% of the sample. Sequencing used normal esophageal tissue next to the tumor. These receptors were taken from a male donor with esophageal squamous cell carcinoma.

This clonotype was detected a few times. This may be a read error: a much more frequent sequence differs by one nucleotide. The CDR3: CASRLQGFTYNEQYF. The CDR3 DNA is TGTGCCAGCAGGCTACAGGGGTTCACATACAATGAGCAGTACTTC. The genes are TRBV6-1 and TRBJ2-7; 7 positions match TRBD1. From germline, CDR1 is MNHNS and CDR2 SASEGT. V was clipped by 6 bases and J by 7 bases; unmatched bases: 15. This CDR3 spans 15 amino acids.

V usage is TRBV27 and J usage is TRBJ2-5, with a weak D call TRBD1 (6 bases). The J call could be wrong; TRBJ2-7 is a better fit for the DNA end. Germline CDR1 is MNHEY and CDR2 is SMNVEV (reference sequence). This CDR3 comprises 14 residues. Written as DNA, the CDR3 is TGTGCCAGCAGTTCAGGGGTTATCTCCTACGAGCAGTACTTC. As protein: CASSSGVISYEQYF.

This chain links TRBV25-1 with TRBJ2-3; 8 bases are shared with TRBD2. Per germline, CDR1 MGHDK and CDR2 SYGVNS. V shed 0 bases, J shed 4 bases, and the junction held 3 bases outside the gene matches. The CDR3 is 15 residues long. The DNA for the CDR3 is TGTGCCAGCAGTGAATATGGGCGGGAGGCAGATACGCAGTATTTT. Translating gives CASSEYGREADTQYF.

V usage is TRBV18 and J usage is TRBJ2-5, with D tentatively TRBD2 (6 bases). This CDR3 has 14 amino acids. From germline, CDR1 is KGHSH and CDR2 LQKENI. The germline V and J ends were trimmed by 2 bases and 5 bases, with 12 bases remaining between them. The CDR3 region has the DNA TGTGCCAGCTCACCATCACCGGGGAGGGAGACCCAGTACTTC. Protein product: CASSPSPGRETQYF.

The V and J genes are TRBV7-8 and TRBJ2-1; 9 nucleotides align to TRBD2. Germline V CDR1 and CDR2: SGHVS, FQNEAQ. CDR3 length: 11 residues. V shed 5 bases and J 12 bases; nucleotides not matched to a gene: 2. The CDR3 sequence is CASSVSGGQFF. Written as DNA, the CDR3 is TGTGCCAGCAGCGTTAGCGGGGGGCAGTTCTTC.

This clonotype was recorded many times. This sequence joins TRBV28 and TRBJ2-1, with TRBD2 matching over 9 bases. The J call may be in error: the DNA end matches TRBJ2-7 better. CDR3 length equals 16 residues. CDR1 MDHEN and CDR2 SYDVKM come from the germline V gene. As DNA, the CDR3 is TGTGCCAGCAGTTTAGGGGTAGCGGGAGTTTCGGACGAGCAGTACTTC. Translating it yields CASSLGVAGVSDEQYF.

At least ten counts were recorded for this clonotype. The chain links TRBV19 to TRBJ2-3; D uncertain. With 4 bases removed from V and 3 bases from J, the gap between germline ends came to 8 bases. The CDR3 contains 13 residues. CDR1 LNHDA and CDR2 SQIVND come from the germline V gene (reference sequence). The CDR3 is CASSNPRTDTQYF. The CDR3 bases are TGTGCCAGTAGTAACCCGAGGACAGATACGCAGTATTTT.

The chain carries TRBV9 and TRBJ1-2, with D tentatively TRBD1 (5 bases). This CDR3 has 15 amino acids. The germline CDR1 and CDR2 sequences are SGDLS and YYNGEE. The V end lost 0 bases, the J end lost 4 bases, and 13 bases lay between the germline ends. The CDR3 sequence: CASSVAATVIYGYTF. The CDR3 nucleotides are TGTGCCAGCAGCGTAGCCGCGACAGTTATCTATGGCTACACCTTC.

The chain is built from TRBV10-2 and TRBJ2-3; TRBD2 agrees at 7 bases. The DNA end favors TRBJ2-7, so the J call may be wrong. Germline V gene sequence: CDR1 WSHSY, CDR2 SAAADI. The CDR3 spans 13 residues. CDR3 sequence reads: CASSGALAYEQYF. CDR3 bases: TGCGCCAGCAGTGGGGCACTAGCGTACGAGCAGTACTTC.

The rearrangement joins TRBV6-6 to TRBJ2-6; D unresolved. The ends were cut back, 7 bases at V and 3 bases at J, with 4 bases in the middle. Germline V gives CDR1 MNHNY, CDR2 SVGAGI (reference sequence). The CDR3 has 12 amino acids. The CDR3 region is CASNLGANVLTF. The CDR3 nucleotides read TGTGCCAGCAATCTTGGGGCCAACGTCCTGACTTTC.

This clonotype was seen a few times. The V and J genes are TRBV7-2 and TRBJ2-5, with D perhaps matching TRBD1 or TRBD2 (6 bases each). Germline values: CDR1 SGHTA, CDR2 FQGNSA. The CDR3 runs to 18 residues. V was clipped by 8 bases and J by 4 bases, with 29 bases between them. CDR3 amino acids: CASLPGRGLARGGETQYF. CDR3 nucleotides: TGTGCCAGCCTACCTGGCCGGGGGCTAGCGAGGGGAGGAGAGACCCAGTACTTC.

This CDR3 is CASSTTSLAVGTDTDTQYF. The CDR3 DNA sequence: TGTGCCAGCAGCACTACCTCGCTAGCGGTAGGGACGGACACAGATACGCAGTATTTT. V usage is TRBV28 and J usage is TRBJ2-3, with 7 bases identical to TRBD2. CDR1 is MDHEN and CDR2 is SYDVKM in the germline V gene. The trim removed 6 bases at V and 2 bases at J, leaving 20 bases unmatched. CDR3 size: 19 residues.

There are many counts of this clonotype. The CDR3 coding sequence is TGTGCCAGTAGTCTCGGGACTAGCGGGAGCGCTGCCTACGAGCAGTACTTC. This encodes CASSLGTSGSAAYEQYF. The chain has TRBV19 and TRBJ2-7, with 14 bases identical to TRBD2. The V segment lost 5 bases and the J segment 2 bases; nucleotides outside the gene matches: 8. The CDR3 length is 17 residues. Germline V CDR1 and CDR2: LNHDA, SQIVND (reference sequence).

V and J are TRBV2 and TRBJ2-5; 7 nucleotides agree with TRBD1. The J call could be wrong; TRBJ2-1 is a better fit for the DNA end. Germline CDR1 is SNHLY and CDR2 is FYNNEI. This CDR3 is built from 13 residues. The CDR3 DNA is TGTGCCAGCAGGGCAGGGGGCTACAATGAGCAGTTCTTC. It encodes CASRAGGYNEQFF.

This clonotype was counted a few times. The rearrangement links TRBV11-2 to TRBJ2-5; the D gene is possibly TRBD1 (6 bases). This CDR3 is built from 14 residues. CDR1 is SGHAT and CDR2 is FQNNGV in the germline V gene. The V gene lost 8 bases and the J gene lost 11 bases, with 24 bases spanning the gap. CDR3 protein: CASRQGSSYNEQYF. The CDR3 DNA follows: TGTGCCAGCCGGCAGGGGTCCTCCTACAATGAGCAGTACTTC.

The chain combines TRBV18 with TRBJ1-1; 9 nucleotides agree with TRBD1. V lost 4 bases, J lost 1 base, and 1 base stayed unmatched. Germline CDR1 KGHSH, CDR2 LQKENI. The CDR3 runs 14 residues. In DNA form, the CDR3 reads TGTGCCAGCTCACGGGACAGGGAGAACACTGAAGCTTTCTTT. Its protein is CASSRDRENTEAFF.

As to this clonotype: Lacking the conserved final phenylalanine or tryptophan, this CDR3 likely reflects a read error. It is unclear where the CDR3 begins or ends on the DNA, so no DNA is shown, and the CDR3 is as TCRdb lists it. This sequence joins TRBV28 and TRBJ2-1; whether TRBD2, the table's D call, matches the DNA was not checked. Germline assignment: CDR1 MDHEN and CDR2 SYDVKM. With termini counted, the CDR3 has 18 amino acids. This CDR3 reads CASSLEGRNNNSPLHFGN.

This clonotype is classed as medium-sized (0.01 to 0.1%). The gene calls are TRBV7-8 and TRBJ2-7; D may be TRBD2 (5 bases). Trimming took off 1 base at V and 0 bases at J, with 10 bases between the two ends. This CDR3 is built from 15 residues. Germline V gene sequence: CDR1 SGHVS, CDR2 FQNEAQ. CDR3 residues: CASSLDKRNSYEQYF. In DNA form, the CDR3 reads TGTGCCAGCAGCTTAGACAAGCGGAACTCCTACGAGCAGTACTTC.

This clonotype is medium-sized (0.01 to 0.1%) within its sample. V is TRBV7-9 and J is TRBJ2-3; D not resolved. Trimming took off 1 base at V and 7 bases at J, with 0 bases between the two ends. The germline V gene encodes CDR1 SEHNR and CDR2 FQNEAQ (reference sequence). The CDR3 consists of 10 residues. The CDR3 spells CASSLDTQYF. As DNA, the CDR3 is TGTGCCAGCAGCTTAGATACGCAGTATTTT.

The chain combines TRBV12-3 or TRBV12-4 with TRBJ2-7, with D perhaps TRBD1 (5 bases). The tail of the sequence fits TRBJ1-2 better, so the J call may be wrong. This CDR3 has 12 residues. This CDR3 reads CASSLAGDGYTF. In nucleotides, the CDR3 is TGTGCCAGCAGTTTAGCAGGGGATGGCTACACCTTC.

J is TRBJ2-1 and V is TRBV6-6; D is ambiguous. TRBJ2-5 explains the end of the DNA better; the J call may be wrong. Germline loops: CDR1 MNHNY, CDR2 SVGAGI (reference sequence). This CDR3 is built from 14 residues. The CDR3: CASSYGVLRETQYF. The CDR3 DNA sequence: TGTGCCAGCAGTTACGGGGTCCTGAGGGAGACCCAGTACTTC.

This clonotype has a count of ten or more. This likely comes from a read error, as the CDR3 has no conserved phenylalanine or tryptophan at its end. The DNA is omitted, as the CDR3 cannot be located on it reliably, and the CDR3 follows TCRdb's listing. V is TRBV12-3 or TRBV12-4 and J is TRBJ2-4. The CDR3 numbers 8 amino acids, ends counted. The CDR3 reads CASSLALA.

This clonotype counts as medium-sized (0.01 to 0.1%). This chain uses TRBV7-2 with TRBJ2-7, with D possibly matching TRBD2 (6 bases). The CDR3 has 13 residues. Germline CDR1 reads SGHTA; CDR2 reads FQGNSA. With 5 bases removed from V and 1 base from J, the gap between germline ends came to 9 bases. CDR3 protein: CASSGGRSYEQYF. CDR3 sequence (DNA): TGTGCCAGCAGCGGGGGGAGATCCTACGAGCAGTACTTC.